Each of the 16 T cell receptor beta chains below was sequenced from the same sample in a study of blood T cell repertoires in COVID-19. Produced via immunoSEQ multiplex PCR; TCRdb's table is partial and in-frame only. The data hold about 240,000 clones, with approximately 86% observed a single time. The sequencing input was peripheral blood. The receptors derive from a man in his sixties who had recovered from COVID-19.

The chain combines TRBV6-5 with TRBJ1-3; 7 bases map to TRBD1. V lost 4 bases to trimming and J lost 0 bases; unmatched junction nucleotides: 3. This CDR3 has 15 residues. The V gene's germline CDR1 is MNHEY and CDR2 SVGAGI. The CDR3, as DNA: TGTGCCAGCAGTTTCACAGGGGACTCTGGAAACACCATATATTTT. It translates to CASSFTGDSGNTIYF.

This clone was recorded a few times. The chain couples TRBV2 to TRBJ1-4, with 7 bases that match TRBD1. The CDR3 totals 14 residues. Losses at the gene ends were 7 bases for V and 6 bases for J; bases not matched to a gene: 8. The germline gives CDR1 SNHLY, CDR2 FYNNEI. CDR3 residues: CASNDRDWDEKLFF. The CDR3 DNA reads TGTGCCAGCAATGACAGGGACTGGGATGAAAAACTGTTTTTT.

The CDR3 DNA is TGTGCCACCAGTGATGCAACCTCAAGCCGGGATCAGCCCCAGCATTTT. As protein: CATSDATSSRDQPQHF. V gene TRBV24-1 combines with J gene TRBJ1-5; D ambiguous. V was clipped by 3 bases and J by 5 bases, with 16 bases between them. Germline CDR1 KGHDR, CDR2 SFDVKD. This CDR3 is 16 amino acids long.

This clone was seen more than once but under ten times. This chain uses TRBV19 with TRBJ1-5; TRBD1 matches 7 bases. The CDR3 is made up of 14 amino acids. V lost 10 bases to trimming and J lost 8 bases; unmatched junction nucleotides: 14. Germline V gene lookup returns CDR1 LNHDA and CDR2 SQIVND (reference sequence). CDR3 amino acids: CATEAQGVMEPQHF. The CDR3 bases are TGTGCCACCGAAGCGCAGGGGGTGATGGAGCCCCAGCATTTT.

The chain carries TRBV13 and TRBJ1-2, with 7 bases aligning to TRBD1. Germline values: CDR1 PRHDT, CDR2 FYEKMQ (reference sequence). The CDR3 runs 14 residues. V gave up 5 bases and J gave up 0 bases; unmatched junction bases: 3. As DNA, the CDR3 is TGTGCCAGCAGCCCGGGACAGCCTAACTATGGCTACACCTTC. Residues: CASSPGQPNYGYTF.

CDR3 loop: CASSPSGGISYNEQFF. DNA of the CDR3: TGCGCCAGCAGCCCGAGCGGGGGGATTTCCTACAATGAGCAGTTCTTC. The chain has TRBV4-1 and TRBJ2-1; TRBD2 agrees at 9 bases. V shed 4 bases, J shed 1 base, and the junction held 5 bases outside the gene matches. The V gene's germline CDR1 is MGHRA and CDR2 YSYEKL. The length of the CDR3 is 16 residues.

This sequence joins TRBV5-1 and TRBJ2-5; 10 bases are a match to TRBD2. The CDR3 is 15 amino acids. The germline gives CDR1 SGHRS, CDR2 YFSETQ. Germline trimming cut 4 bases from V and 6 bases from J; bases unmatched to any gene: 9. CDR3 protein: CASSPLGTSAQTQYF. CDR3 nucleotides: TGCGCCAGCAGCCCTCTGGGGACTAGCGCACAGACCCAGTACTTC.

J is TRBJ2-2 and V is TRBV24-1; tentative D call: TRBD1 (7 bases). CDR3 length: 15 amino acids. V was shortened by 0 bases and J by 6 bases, with 10 bases between the two germline ends. The germline V gene has CDR1 KGHDR and CDR2 SFDVKD. This CDR3 is CATSDLARGAGELFF. The CDR3 DNA follows: TGTGCCACCAGTGATTTGGCCAGGGGGGCCGGGGAGCTGTTTTTT.

CDR3 sequence (DNA): TGTGCCAGCAGTTTACGGCAGGGGTACACCGGGGAGCTGTTTTTT. Amino acids: CASSLRQGYTGELFF. V usage is TRBV27 and J usage is TRBJ2-2; possibly TRBD1 for D (6 bases). Germline CDR1 is MNHEY and CDR2 is SMNVEV (reference sequence). V was pared by 2 bases and J by 3 bases, with 10 bases between. The CDR3 is 15 amino acids.

This chain uses TRBV28 with TRBJ2-1, with TRBD1 matching 11 bases. Germline CDR1 and CDR2: MDHEN and SYDVKM. This CDR3 region has 15 residues. V trimming: 5 bases; J trimming: 3 bases; junction bases outside the gene matches: 3. The CDR3 sequence is CASSAGTGGYNEQFF. The CDR3 DNA reads as TGTGCCAGCAGTGCCGGGACAGGGGGCTACAATGAGCAGTTCTTC.

The chain is built from TRBV10-3 and TRBJ1-4, with a tentative D call TRBD1 (6 bases). The V end was cut by 6 bases, the J end by 5 bases, with 10 bases between. This CDR3 is 13 amino acids long. CDR1 and CDR2 (germline): ENHRY, SYGVKD. CDR3 region: CAIRADRNEKLFF. The CDR3 coding sequence is TGTGCCATCAGAGCCGACAGGAATGAAAAACTGTTTTTT.

The rearrangement links TRBV7-8 to TRBJ2-3; TRBD2 might be the D (5 bases). Trimming removed 6 bases at V and 1 base at J, with 14 bases between. The CDR3 runs to 15 residues. Per germline, CDR1 SGHVS and CDR2 FQNEAQ. The CDR3 loop is CASSALEEGTDTQYF. DNA of the CDR3: TGTGCCAGCAGTGCCCTCGAGGAGGGCACAGATACGCAGTATTTT. The full variable domain, its missing parts supplied by reference TRBV7-8 and TRBJ2-3, is GAGVSQSPRYKVAKRGQDVALRCDPISGHVSLFWYQQALGQGPEFLTYFQNEAQLDKSGLPSDRFFAERPEGSVSTLKIQRTQQEDSAVYLCASSALEEGTDTQYFGPGTRLTVL.

In DNA form, the CDR3 reads TGCGCCAGCAGCTTGGGACCCAGCGTGGGAGGAGATACGCAGTATTTT. This sequence encodes CASSLGPSVGGDTQYF. The chain employs TRBV5-1 and TRBJ2-3; perhaps TRBD2 as D (6 bases). There are 16 residues in the CDR3. V was trimmed by 0 bases and J by 5 bases, leaving 16 bases between them. Germline V gives CDR1 SGHRS, CDR2 YFSETQ.

The chain uses TRBV29-1 and TRBJ2-5; 8 bases are shared with TRBD1. This CDR3 has 12 amino acids. Germline V gene lookup returns CDR1 SQVTM and CDR2 ANQGSEA. The CDR3 reads CTFQGAGETQYF. The CDR3, as DNA: TGCACCTTTCAGGGGGCAGGAGAGACCCAGTACTTC. The variable domain in full, completed from reference TRBV29-1 and TRBJ2-5, reads SAVISQKPSRDICQRGTSLTIQCQVDSQVTMMFWYRQQPGQSLTLIATANQGSEATYESGFVIDKFPISRPNLTFSTLTVSNMSPEDSSIYLCTFQGAGETQYFGPGTRLLVL.

The chain has TRBV7-9 and TRBJ2-1; 14 bases line up with TRBD2. The CDR3 runs 17 residues. V lost 5 bases to trimming and J lost 5 bases; unmatched junction nucleotides: 8. CDR1 is SEHNR, CDR2 FQNEAQ, per germline (reference sequence). CDR3 residues: CASSPPGLAGEDNEQFF. CDR3 DNA sequence: TGTGCCAGCAGCCCCCCGGGACTAGCGGGGGAAGACAATGAGCAGTTCTTC. The complete variable domain, with remaining parts taken from reference TRBV7-9 and TRBJ2-1, reads DTGVSQNPRHKITKRGQNVTFRCDPISEHNRLYWYRQTLGQGPEFLTYFQNEAQLEKSRLLSDRFSAERPKGSFSTLEIQRTEQGDSAMYLCASSPPGLAGEDNEQFFGPGTRLTVL.

The chain recombines TRBV27 with TRBJ2-7; 10 nucleotides line up with TRBD1. J was trimmed by 2 bases and V by 5 bases; bases with no gene match: 12. The V gene's germline CDR1 is MNHEY and CDR2 SMNVEV (reference sequence). The CDR3 has 17 amino acids. CDR3 nucleotide sequence: TGTGCCAGCAGTGCCTTTCCCCCGGGACAGGGGCCCTACGAGCAGTACTTC. It is translated as CASSAFPPGQGPYEQYF.